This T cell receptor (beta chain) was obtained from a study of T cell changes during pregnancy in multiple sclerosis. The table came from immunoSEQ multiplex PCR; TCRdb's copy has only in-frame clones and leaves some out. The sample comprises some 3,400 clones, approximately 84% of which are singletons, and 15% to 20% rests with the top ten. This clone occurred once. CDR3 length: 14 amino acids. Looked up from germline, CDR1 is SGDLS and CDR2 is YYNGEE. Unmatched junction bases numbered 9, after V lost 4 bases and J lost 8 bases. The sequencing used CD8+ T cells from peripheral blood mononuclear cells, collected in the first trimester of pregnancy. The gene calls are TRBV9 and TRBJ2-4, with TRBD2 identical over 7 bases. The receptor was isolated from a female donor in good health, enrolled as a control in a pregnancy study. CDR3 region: CASSLMGGVDIQYF. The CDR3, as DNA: TGTGCCAGCAGCCTTATGGGGGGGGTCGACATTCAGTACTTC.